Listed below are T cell receptor beta chains from one sample, sequenced in a study of blood T cell repertoires in COVID-19. Measured with immunoSEQ multiplex PCR; TCRdb has only the in-frame clones, and not every one. This sample has 240,000 or so clones; more than 75% occur once, and the top ten carry 2% to 2.5%. The sequencing input was PBMCs or T cells enriched from blood (not recorded which). The source is a woman between 50 and 59 years old who had recovered from COVID-19. Both conserved end residues are part of each CDR3. The D gene is left open where the match is weak. Expanded clones are given a class, and other clones once, few, many or no size at all.

V	J	D	size	CDR3	DNA
TRBV30	TRBJ2-7	.	.	CAWSTTSTKQYF	TGTGCCTGGAGTACGACTAGTACGAAGCAGTACTTC
TRBV2	TRBJ1-5	TRBD1	.	CASSGVGGGQPQHF	TGTGCCAGCAGTGGGGTAGGGGGCGGCCAGCCCCAGCATTTT
TRBV5-1	TRBJ2-1	.	.	CASSLQGNEQFF	TGCGCCAGCAGCTTACAGGGAAATGAGCAGTTCTTC
TRBV4-3	TRBJ1-6	TRBD1	once	CASSQAPGQGNSPLHF	TGCGCCAGCAGCCAAGCTCCGGGACAGGGAAATTCACCCCTCCACTTT
TRBV3-1/TRBV3-2	TRBJ1-4	.	.	CASGEGEKLFF	TGTGCCAGCGGTGAGGGTGAAAAACTGTTTTTT
TRBV12-5	TRBJ1-6	TRBD1	.	CASGGTAYNSPLHF	TGTGCTAGTGGCGGGACAGCTTATAATTCACCCCTCCACTTT
TRBV19	TRBJ1-5	.	.	CASSRGPNQPQHF	TGTGCCAGTAGTCGGGGTCCCAATCAGCCCCAGCATTTT
TRBV7-3	TRBJ1-2	.	.	CASKPGQKTCGYTF	TGTGCCAGCAAACCGGGACAAAAAACATGTGGCTACACCTTC
TRBV7-6	TRBJ1-1	TRBD1	.	CASSRIAGTGNTEAFF	TGTGCCAGCAGCCGGATAGCCGGGACAGGGAACACTGAAGCTTTCTTT
TRBV4-2	TRBJ1-6	.	.	CASSQERTYNSPLHF	TGTGCCAGCAGCCAAGAGAGAACCTATAATTCACCCCTCCACTTT
TRBV28	TRBJ1-1	TRBD1	.	CASSPMWGQENEAFF	TGTGCCAGCAGCCCAATGTGGGGACAGGAGAATGAAGCTTTCTTT
TRBV10-1	TRBJ2-1	TRBD2	.	CASSSVSAGGSYNEQFF	TGCGCCAGCAGTTCCGTTTCAGCGGGAGGGTCCTACAATGAGCAGTTCTTC
TRBV18	TRBJ2-3	.	.	CASSPRRDTDTQYF	TGTGCCAGCTCACCAAGGAGGGATACAGATACGCAGTATTTT
TRBV7-2	TRBJ1-1	.	.	CASSSTRNTEAFF	TGTGCCAGCAGCTCGACAAGGAACACTGAAGCTTTCTTT
TRBV11-3	TRBJ2-5	.	.	CASSIGTLGQETQYF	TGTGCCAGCAGCATCGGGACTCTGGGGCAAGAGACCCAGTACTTC
TRBV9	TRBJ2-5	.	.	CASSGGFQETQYF	TGTGCCAGCAGCGGAGGCTTCCAAGAGACCCAGTACTTC
TRBV19	TRBJ2-5	.	.	CASSATYAIETQYF	TGTGCCAGTAGTGCCACTTATGCGATCGAGACCCAGTACTTC
TRBV6-5	TRBJ1-1	TRBD1	.	CAARKDRVGTEAFF	TGTGCCGCCAGGAAAGACAGGGTAGGCACTGAAGCTTTCTTT
TRBV4-1	TRBJ1-2	TRBD1	few	CASSLDRGRGYGYTF	TGCGCCAGCAGCCTCGACAGGGGGCGCGGCTATGGCTACACCTTC